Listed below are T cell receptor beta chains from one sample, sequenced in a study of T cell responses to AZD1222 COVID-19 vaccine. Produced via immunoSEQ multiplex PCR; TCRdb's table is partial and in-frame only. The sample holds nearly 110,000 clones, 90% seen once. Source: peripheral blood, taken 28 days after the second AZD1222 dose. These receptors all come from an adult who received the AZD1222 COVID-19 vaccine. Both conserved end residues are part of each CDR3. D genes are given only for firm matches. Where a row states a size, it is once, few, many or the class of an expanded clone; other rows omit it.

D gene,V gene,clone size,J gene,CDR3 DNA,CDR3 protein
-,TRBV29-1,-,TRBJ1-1,TGCAGCGTTGCCCCCCACACTGAAGCTTTCTTT,CSVAPHTEAFF
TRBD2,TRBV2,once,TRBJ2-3,TGTGCCAGCACCCCTAGCGGGGCCACAGATACGCAGTATTTT,CASTPSGATDTQYF
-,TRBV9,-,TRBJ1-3,TGTGCCAGCAGCCCAGGGGCAGGGGAAAATGGAAACACCATATATTTT,CASSPGAGENGNTIYF
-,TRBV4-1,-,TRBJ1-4,TGCGCCAGCAGCCAAGAGTCGAATGAAAAACTGTTTTTT,CASSQESNEKLFF
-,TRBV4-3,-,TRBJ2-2,TGCGCCAGCAGCCAAGATTACACCGGGGAGCTGTTTTTT,CASSQDYTGELFF
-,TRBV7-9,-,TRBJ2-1,TGTGCCAGCAGCCCAGGGGGGTACAATGAGCAGTTCTTC,CASSPGGYNEQFF
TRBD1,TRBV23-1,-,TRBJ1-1,TGCGCCAGCAACCAGATACAGGGGGCATCTTCGGTAAGAAGTGGTCGCACTGAAGCTTTCTTT,CASNQIQGASSVRSGRTEAFF
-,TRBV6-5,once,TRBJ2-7,TGTGCCAGCAGTTACAACCGGGGCCACGAGCAGTACTTC,CASSYNRGHEQYF
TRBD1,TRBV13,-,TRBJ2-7,TGTGCCAGCAGCTTCGGCAGGGGGCGCTCCTACGAGCAGTACTTC,CASSFGRGRSYEQYF
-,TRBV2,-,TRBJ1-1,TGTGCCAGCATGACAGTCGCTGAAGCTTTCTTT,CASMTVAEAFF
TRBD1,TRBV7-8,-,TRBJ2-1,TGTGCCAGCAGCTCAGACAGGGGATCCTACAATGAGCAGTTCTTC,CASSSDRGSYNEQFF
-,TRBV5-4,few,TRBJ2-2,TGTGCCAGCAGCTTGCGGGAGCGCGGGGAGCTGTTTTTT,CASSLRERGELFF
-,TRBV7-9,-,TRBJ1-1,TGTGCCAGCAGCTTAGCCGGCAGGCGGGGTCCGGCTTTCTTT,CASSLAGRRGPAFF
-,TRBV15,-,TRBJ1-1,TGTGCCACCAGCAGGGGACCGAACACTGAAGCTTTCTTT,CATSRGPNTEAFF